Listed here are 4 T cell receptor beta chains from one sample, sequenced in a study of shared clonotypes between healthy human individuals. Produced via immunoSEQ multiplex PCR; TCRdb's table is partial and in-frame only. The data contain about 590,000 clones, over 95% of them singletons. The naive CD8 subset, CD45RO-negative cells positively selected for CCR7, excluded terminally differentiated effector memory CD45RA+ cells. Sequencing was carried out using naive CD8+ T cells sorted from blood. The receptors here all came from a woman aged 25 to 39 in good health.

This clone was observed once. This chain connects TRBV28 to TRBJ2-7; D perhaps matches TRBD1 (5 bases). V gave up 6 bases and J gave up 4 bases, with 10 bases separating them. The germline V gene has CDR1 MDHEN and CDR2 SYDVKM. This CDR3 comprises 12 residues. CDR3 nucleotides: TGTGCCAGCAGGGGGCCCGATTACGAGCAGTACTTC. Protein product: CASRGPDYEQYF.

V gene TRBV7-9 combines with J gene TRBJ1-1; D gene unclear. The V end lost 2 bases, the J end lost 2 bases, and 9 bases lay between the germline ends. The CDR3 contains 14 residues. CDR1 is SEHNR, CDR2 FQNEAQ, per germline (reference sequence). The CDR3 spells CASSLLGVNTEAFF. The CDR3 DNA follows: TGTGCCAGCAGCTTACTTGGGGTTAACACTGAAGCTTTCTTT. The full variable domain, completed using reference TRBV7-9 and TRBJ1-1, is DTGVSQNPRHKITKRGQNVTFRCDPISEHNRLYWYRQTLGQGPEFLTYFQNEAQLEKSRLLSDRFSAERPKGSFSTLEIQRTEQGDSAMYLCASSLLGVNTEAFFGQGTRLTVV.

This chain uses TRBV2 with TRBJ2-1, with D hard to call. The germline V and J ends were trimmed by 3 bases and 9 bases, with 3 bases remaining between them. Germline V lookup: CDR1 SNHLY, CDR2 FYNNEI. The CDR3 covers 10 residues. The CDR3 region is CASSDAEQFF. The CDR3 bases are TGTGCCAGCAGTGATGCTGAGCAGTTCTTC.

The chain combines TRBV19 with TRBJ1-5; D uncertain. The CDR3 runs 16 residues. Trimming stripped 1 base from V and 1 base from J, with 11 bases between. In germline, CDR1 is LNHDA, CDR2 SQIVND (reference sequence). This chain's CDR3 is CASSIVVDSSNQPQHF. For the CDR3, the DNA is TGTGCCAGTAGTATAGTGGTTGACTCCAGCAATCAGCCCCAGCATTTT. Full variable domain (outside the CDR3, taken from reference TRBV19 and TRBJ1-5): DGGITQSPKYLFRKEGQNVTLSCEQNLNHDAMYWYRQDPGQGLRLIYYSQIVNDFQKGDIAEGYSVSREKKESFPLTVTSAQKNPTAFYLCASSIVVDSSNQPQHFGDGTRLSIL.